The rows below give T cell receptor beta chains drawn from one sample of a study of T cell responses to AZD1222 COVID-19 vaccine. Libraries were prepared by immunoSEQ multiplex PCR; TCRdb keeps only in-frame clonotypes and omits some of them. The sample holds roughly 120,000 clones, just over 85% seen once. The source material was peripheral blood, sampled 28 days after the second AZD1222 dose. Source of these receptors: an adult who received the AZD1222 COVID-19 vaccine. CDR3s include the opening cysteine and the closing phenylalanine or tryptophan. Each record gives: J gene, V gene, D gene, clone size, CDR3 DNA, CDR3 protein. A D gene is named only where the DNA matches it firmly. Clone size is given for some rows only: seen once, a few or many times, or a class if the clone is expanded.

TRBJ1-1 TRBV30 . once TGTGCCTGGAGTGTATTCGGTGACACTGAAGCTTTCTTT CAWSVFGDTEAFF
TRBJ1-2 TRBV27 . . TGTGCCAGCTCAGGAGGGTCTTCAGGGTATGGCTACACCTTC CASSGGSSGYGYTF
TRBJ1-2 TRBV5-6 . once TGTGCCAGCACACCCCAGGGGCTGGACTATGGCTACACCTTC CASTPQGLDYGYTF
TRBJ2-3 TRBV2 . . TGTGCCAGCAGTTCTTCAGATACGCAGTATTTT CASSSSDTQYF
TRBJ2-7 TRBV10-1 . . TGCGCCAGCAGTGAGTCGGGGAAATTCTACGAGCAGTACTTC CASSESGKFYEQYF
TRBJ2-7 TRBV27 . . TGTGCCAGTAGGTCTGGGCCAGCGGTCTACGAGCAGTACTTC CASRSGPAVYEQYF
TRBJ1-2 TRBV7-3 . . TGTGCCAGCAGCTTAGGCTCGGGAGATGGCTACACCTTC CASSLGSGDGYTF
TRBJ2-1 TRBV19 TRBD2 . TGTGCCAGTAGTATTTTCGAGCGGGAGAAGGAGGAGCAGTTCTTC CASSIFEREKEEQFF
TRBJ2-7 TRBV18 . . TGTGCCAGCTCACCCCAGGACGGCGAGCCCCACGAGCAGTACTTC CASSPQDGEPHEQYF
TRBJ1-2 TRBV12-3/TRBV12-4 . . TGTGCCAGCAGTTTAGAAATAACCTATGGCTACACCTTC CASSLEITYGYTF
TRBJ1-2 TRBV7-2 TRBD1 . TGTGCCAGCAGCTTCCCCGGGACAGACAACTATGGCTACACCTTC CASSFPGTDNYGYTF
TRBJ1-2 TRBV7-3 . . TGTGCCAGCAGCTTATATGGCAGCCACTATGGCTACACCTTC CASSLYGSHYGYTF
TRBJ2-1 TRBV12-3/TRBV12-4 . . TGTGCCAGCAGTTTGAGTGACAGCAATGAGCAGTTCTTC CASSLSDSNEQFF
TRBJ1-3 TRBV19 . . TGTGCCAGTAGGGAGGTTGACAGACCTGGAAACACCATATATTTT CASREVDRPGNTIYF
TRBJ2-2 TRBV18 TRBD1 . TGTGCCAGCTCACCACCCAGGGGGCGCGGCACCGGGGAGCTGTTTTTT CASSPPRGRGTGELFF
TRBJ1-4 TRBV4-3 . . TGCGCCAGCAGCCAAGATGGCCAGGGTACCTCTAATGAAAAACTGTTTTTT CASSQDGQGTSNEKLFF
TRBJ1-2 TRBV19 TRBD1 once TGTGCCAGTAGTGCTACGCAGGGGGACTATGGCTACACCTTC CASSATQGDYGYTF
TRBJ1-1 TRBV9 . . TGTGCCAGCACCGTCGGTTCCTCTGGTTTGAACACTGAAGCTTTCTTT CASTVGSSGLNTEAFF
TRBJ1-4 TRBV6-5 . . TGTGCCACCCGAGGACAGAATGAAAAACTGTTTTTT CATRGQNEKLFF
TRBJ2-3 TRBV7-6 TRBD1 . TGTGCCAGCAGCTCCCCCCCGGGACAGCGCACAGATACGCAGTATTTT CASSSPPGQRTDTQYF
TRBJ1-2 TRBV7-9 TRBD1 . TGTGCCAGCAGCTCGGACAGGGCTTGGGGCTACACCTTC CASSSDRAWGYTF
TRBJ1-4 TRBV6-5 . . TGTGCCAGCAGCCTAGGAGAAAAACTGTTTTTT CASSLGEKLFF
TRBJ1-2 TRBV6-5 TRBD1 . TGTGCCAGCAGCACGGAGGGGGCGCAAGGCTACACCTTC CASSTEGAQGYTF
TRBJ2-2 TRBV4-3 . . TGCGCCAGCAGCCAAGAGTTAGCCGGGGAGCTGTTTTTT CASSQELAGELFF
TRBJ1-3 TRBV4-1 . few TGCGCCAGCAGCCCGTTCCCTCGACAGTCCGGAAACACCATATATTTT CASSPFPRQSGNTIYF
TRBJ2-7 TRBV5-1 TRBD1 . TGCGCCAGCAGCTTTACAGGGGGGTCCTACGAGCAGTACTTC CASSFTGGSYEQYF
TRBJ2-1 TRBV9 TRBD2 once TGTGCCAGCAGCGCTCCGGGACTAGTCCTCAATGAGCAGTTCTTC CASSAPGLVLNEQFF
TRBJ1-5 TRBV7-9 . . TGTGCCAGCAGCTTAGGCGATAGCAATCAGCCCCAGCATTTT CASSLGDSNQPQHF
TRBJ1-2 TRBV20-1 . few TGCAGTGCTAGTGACAGGATGAACTATGGCTACACCTTC CSASDRMNYGYTF
TRBJ2-3 TRBV7-9 . . TGTGCCAGCAGCCAACCAGGCGGAGGCACAGATACGCAGTATTTT CASSQPGGGTDTQYF
TRBJ2-5 TRBV6-5 TRBD2 . TGTGCCAGCATCCCCGGGAGGGGCCTACAGACCCAGTACTTC CASIPGRGLQTQYF
TRBJ2-1 TRBV20-1 . . TGCAGTGCTAGTGGGGGACTTCTCGACAATGAGCAGTTCTTC CSASGGLLDNEQFF
TRBJ1-1 TRBV6-5 TRBD1 . TGTGCCAGCAGTTCGAGGACAGGGGCCACTGAAGCTTTCTTT CASSSRTGATEAFF
TRBJ2-3 TRBV6-5 TRBD1 . TGTGCCAGCAGTACGGGGACAGGGGTTATAGATACGCAGTATTTT CASSTGTGVIDTQYF
TRBJ2-1 TRBV27 TRBD2 . TGTGCCAGCAGTTTTCTGGGTTCAGCGGGATTCTACAATGAGCAGTTCTTC CASSFLGSAGFYNEQFF
TRBJ2-6 TRBV28 . . TGTGCCAGTACCCTTACCACCGGGGCCAACGTCCTGACTTTC CASTLTTGANVLTF
TRBJ1-1 TRBV28 . once TGTGCCAGCAGTCCGCCGGCCACCTATGAAGCTTTCTTT CASSPPATYEAFF
TRBJ1-2 TRBV20-1 . . TGCAGTGCTAGATTGACCGGTGGCTACACCTTC CSARLTGGYTF
TRBJ2-3 TRBV29-1 . . TGCAGCGTTGAAAAGGGGGGGGAAACGCAGTATTTT CSVEKGGETQYF
TRBJ1-1 TRBV7-3 . . TGTGCCAGCAGCTTAACAGGCCTGAACACTGAAGCTTTCTTT CASSLTGLNTEAFF
TRBJ2-7 TRBV6-2/TRBV6-3 . . TGTGCCAGCAGTTGGATGGGGTTCGACTACGAGCAGTACTTC CASSWMGFDYEQYF
TRBJ1-5 TRBV7-2 . . TGTGCCAGCAGCTCCCCACAAGGCGGGTTCGTTGACAATCAGCCCCAGCATTTT CASSSPQGGFVDNQPQHF
TRBJ1-6 TRBV19 . . TGTGCCAGTAGTACCAAGGGTGATTCACCCCTCCACTTT CASSTKGDSPLHF
TRBJ1-1 TRBV19 TRBD1 . TGTGCCAGTAGTCTACAGGGGGGCAACACTGAAGCTTTCTTT CASSLQGGNTEAFF
TRBJ1-2 TRBV24-1 TRBD1 . TGTGCCACCAGTGACCCACAACAGGGGGATGGCTACACCTTC CATSDPQQGDGYTF
TRBJ1-3 TRBV9 . . TGTGCCAGCAGCCCGCGTGACCCTGGAAACACCATATATTTT CASSPRDPGNTIYF
TRBJ2-1 TRBV3-1/TRBV3-2 TRBD2 . TGTGCCAGCAGCCTTATCGGACTAGCGGGAGTGGGTGAGCAGTTCTTC CASSLIGLAGVGEQFF
TRBJ1-6 TRBV19 . . TGTGCCAGTACCGGATTCCTGAATAATTCACCCCTCCACTTT CASTGFLNNSPLHF
TRBJ1-1 TRBV5-1 TRBD1 . TGCGCCAGCAGCCTCCGGGACAGGGTGATGAACACTGAAGCTTTCTTT CASSLRDRVMNTEAFF
TRBJ1-1 TRBV27 . . TGTGCCAGCAGTTTATCGGTGGCGGGGGGCGGTGAAGCTTTCTTT CASSLSVAGGGEAFF
TRBJ1-5 TRBV6-1 . . TGTGCCAGCAGTGAAGCAGAGTGGCCCCAGCATTTT CASSEAEWPQHF
TRBJ1-5 TRBV6-5 . . TGTGCCAGCGCCCCATTCGGTTCCAATCAGCCCCAGCATTTT CASAPFGSNQPQHF
TRBJ1-1 TRBV6-5 . . TGTGCCAGCAGTTACTCGGCGGTTCTGAACACTGAAGCTTTCTTT CASSYSAVLNTEAFF
TRBJ2-1 TRBV10-3 . . TGTGCCATCAGTGAGCCTCAGAATGAGCAGTTCTTC CAISEPQNEQFF
TRBJ1-2 TRBV5-1 TRBD1 . TGCGCCAGCAGCGGACAGGGGGATGGCTACACCTTC CASSGQGDGYTF
TRBJ2-7 TRBV3-1/TRBV3-2 . few TGTGCCAGCAGCCAAGATGCGACGGCCTCCCACGAGCAGTACTTC CASSQDATASHEQYF
TRBJ1-1 TRBV7-9 . . TGTGCCAGCAGCCAGGGTTCCCGACCTTTCTTT CASSQGSRPFF
TRBJ2-7 TRBV9 . . TGTGCCAGCAGCGAGGGTTTAGGAATCTCCTACGAGCAGTACTTC CASSEGLGISYEQYF
TRBJ2-2 TRBV6-5 TRBD2 . TGTGCCAGCAGTTACGGGGGGGGCACCGGGGAGCTGTTTTTT CASSYGGGTGELFF